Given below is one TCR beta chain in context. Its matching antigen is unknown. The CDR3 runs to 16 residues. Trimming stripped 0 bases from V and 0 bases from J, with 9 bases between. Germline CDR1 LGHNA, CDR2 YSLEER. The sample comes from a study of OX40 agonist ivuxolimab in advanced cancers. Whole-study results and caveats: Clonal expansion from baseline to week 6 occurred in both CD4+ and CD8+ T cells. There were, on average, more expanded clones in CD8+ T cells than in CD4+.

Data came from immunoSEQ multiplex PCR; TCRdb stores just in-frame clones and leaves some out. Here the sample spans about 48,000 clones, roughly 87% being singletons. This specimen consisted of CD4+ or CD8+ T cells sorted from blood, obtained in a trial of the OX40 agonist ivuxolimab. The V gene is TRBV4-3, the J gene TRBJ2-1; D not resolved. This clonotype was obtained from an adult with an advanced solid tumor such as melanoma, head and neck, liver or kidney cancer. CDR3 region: CASSQEELNSYNEQFF. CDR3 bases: TGCGCCAGCAGCCAAGAAGAGCTGAACTCCTACAATGAGCAGTTCTTC.